Listed below are T cell receptor beta chains from one sample, sequenced in a study of blood T cell repertoires in COVID-19. Clones were sequenced by immunoSEQ multiplex PCR, and TCRdb holds only the in-frame ones, with some missing. This sample has about 110,000 clones, with 60% to 85% found just once. Sequences were obtained from peripheral blood. The receptors here all came from a man in his 70s with acute or convalescent COVID-19. The CDR3 runs from the conserved cysteine through the conserved F or W. Fields, in order: clone size, V gene, D gene, CDR3 length, J gene, CDR3 protein, CDR3 DNA. The D gene is left open where the match is weak. Clone size is stated in some rows and not others, as once, few, many or a class when expanded.

-	TRBV10-3	TRBD1	15	TRBJ1-4	CAISESDRGNEKLFF	TGTGCCATCAGTGAGTCTGACAGGGGTAATGAAAAACTGTTTTTT
-	TRBV9	TRBD1	14	TRBJ2-3	CASSLGTGSDTQYF	TGTGCCAGCAGCCTAGGGACAGGGTCAGATACGCAGTATTTT
-	TRBV6-4	-	12	TRBJ1-2	CASSDQGYGYTF	TGTGCCAGCAGTGACCAGGGTTACGGCTACACCTTC
-	TRBV4-2	TRBD2	16	TRBJ2-2	CASSQKTSGATGELFF	TGTGCCAGCAGCCAAAAGACTAGCGGGGCCACCGGGGAGCTGTTTTTT
-	TRBV6-6	TRBD1	16	TRBJ1-1	CASSPTQKTGQGQAFF	TGTGCCAGCAGTCCCACCCAAAAGACAGGGCAGGGCCAAGCTTTCTTT
-	TRBV4-1	TRBD1	17	TRBJ1-4	CASSQERGTGRGEKLFF	TGCGCCAGCAGCCAAGAGAGGGGGACAGGGAGGGGTGAAAAACTGTTTTTT
-	TRBV2	-	14	TRBJ2-1	CACTFTGIYNEQFF	TGTGCCTGCACCTTCACAGGGATCTACAATGAGCAGTTCTTC
-	TRBV11-3	TRBD2	13	TRBJ2-2	CASRRGLAGELFF	TGTGCCAGCAGGCGGGGGTTGGCCGGGGAGCTGTTTTTT
-	TRBV12-5	-	12	TRBJ2-1	CASGRQGNEQFF	TGTGCTAGTGGCCGTCAGGGCAATGAGCAGTTCTTC
-	TRBV27	TRBD1	14	TRBJ2-7	CASSSWDRLWWQYF	TGTGCCAGCAGCTCCTGGGACAGACTCTGGTGGCAGTACTTC
-	TRBV5-1	-	15	TRBJ1-1	CASSLAGSAGTSAFF	TGCGCCAGCAGCTTGGCCGGCAGCGCCGGGACATCCGCTTTCTTT
-	TRBV7-3	-	13	TRBJ2-7	CASSSRDSYEQYF	TGTGCCAGCAGCTCGCGCGACAGCTACGAGCAGTACTTC
-	TRBV9	TRBD1	17	TRBJ2-1	CASSPRQGAGSYNEQFF	TGTGCCAGCAGCCCCCGACAGGGGGCAGGCTCCTACAATGAGCAGTTCTTC
many	TRBV19	-	14	TRBJ1-1	CASSTTPGNTEAFF	TGTGCCAGTAGTACTACTCCGGGGAACACTGAAGCTTTCTTT
-	TRBV6-5	TRBD1	15	TRBJ1-1	CASTRTGGVDTEAFF	TGTGCCAGCACTCGGACAGGGGGCGTCGACACTGAAGCTTTCTTT
-	TRBV6-2/TRBV6-3	-	17	TRBJ2-5	CASSRRRGSGDGETQYF	TGTGCCAGCAGCCGCCGTAGGGGTAGCGGTGATGGGGAGACCCAGTACTTC
-	TRBV7-2	TRBD2	16	TRBJ2-1	CASSLVTAGGRNEQFF	TGTGCCAGCAGCTTAGTTACAGCGGGGGGCCGCAATGAGCAGTTCTTC
few	TRBV3-1/TRBV3-2	TRBD1	15	TRBJ2-3	CASSQDLIGTGTQYF	TGTGCCAGCAGCCAAGATCTAATTGGGACAGGTACGCAGTATTTT
-	TRBV28	-	15	TRBJ1-6	CASSSLSGRDSPLHF	TGTGCCAGCAGTTCCCTTAGTGGGCGGGATTCACCCCTCCACTTT
-	TRBV27	TRBD1	14	TRBJ2-7	CASSTSGRGQGQYF	TGTGCCAGCAGTACCTCGGGCAGGGGGCAGGGGCAGTACTTC
-	TRBV2	-	13	TRBJ1-1	CASRSGRDTEAFF	TGTGCCAGCAGATCGGGGAGGGACACTGAAGCTTTCTTT
-	TRBV6-6	-	15	TRBJ1-6	CASILQSSYNSPLHF	TGTGCCAGCATCTTACAGAGCTCCTATAATTCACCCCTCCACTTT
-	TRBV2	TRBD1	18	TRBJ2-7	CASSEAHPHDRGTYEQYF	TGTGCCAGCAGTGAAGCACACCCCCATGACAGGGGGACCTACGAGCAGTACTTC
-	TRBV11-2	-	15	TRBJ2-2	CASSLVRVAGGELFF	TGTGCCAGCAGCTTAGTCAGGGTGGCAGGCGGGGAGCTGTTTTTT
-	TRBV29-1	TRBD1	15	TRBJ1-1	CSVVQGPEGNTEAFF	TGCAGCGTCGTACAGGGGCCTGAAGGGAACACTGAAGCTTTCTTT
-	TRBV19	TRBD1	15	TRBJ1-2	CASSSAGGGGYGYTF	TGTGCCAGTAGTTCAGCAGGGGGTGGTGGCTATGGCTACACCTTC
-	TRBV9	TRBD1	15	TRBJ1-2	CASSVGGTGLHGYTF	TGTGCCAGCAGCGTAGGGGGGACAGGGTTACATGGCTACACCTTC
-	TRBV9	-	14	TRBJ1-4	CASSVDLANEKLFF	TGTGCCAGCAGCGTAGATCTGGCCAATGAAAAACTGTTTTTT
-	TRBV2	TRBD1	15	TRBJ2-2	CASSSGQGGTGELFF	TGTGCCAGCAGTTCGGGACAGGGTGGGACCGGGGAGCTGTTTTTT
-	TRBV12-5	-	12	TRBJ1-1	CASGPEGVGAFF	TGTGCTAGTGGTCCTGAGGGGGTCGGAGCTTTCTTT
-	TRBV29-1	-	13	TRBJ1-3	CSVDSETGNTIYF	TGCAGCGTTGACAGCGAAACTGGAAACACCATATATTTT
-	TRBV5-1	-	13	TRBJ2-3	CASSDGFTDTQYF	TGCGCCAGCAGCGACGGGTTCACAGATACGCAGTATTTT
-	TRBV6-2/TRBV6-3	TRBD1	15	TRBJ2-7	CASSSVKGQAYEQYF	TGTGCCAGCAGCAGCGTGAAGGGACAGGCATACGAGCAGTACTTC
-	TRBV27	TRBD1	15	TRBJ1-1	CASSAQGTGNTEAFF	TGTGCCAGCAGTGCCCAGGGGACAGGGAACACTGAAGCTTTCTTT
few	TRBV6-5	TRBD1	13	TRBJ1-6	CASSYDRVSPLHF	TGTGCCAGCAGTTATGACAGGGTTTCACCCCTCCACTTT
-	TRBV5-1	-	13	TRBJ1-1	CASRQGLNTEAFF	TGCGCCAGCCGCCAGGGCCTGAACACTGAAGCTTTCTTT
-	TRBV7-2	-	15	TRBJ1-1	CASSLAGGSSTEAFF	TGTGCCAGCAGCTTAGCAGGGGGATCTTCCACTGAAGCTTTCTTT
-	TRBV4-3	TRBD2	17	TRBJ2-3	CASSPSPTSGGKDTQYF	TGCGCCAGCAGCCCCTCACCTACTAGCGGGGGGAAAGATACGCAGTATTTT
-	TRBV6-5	TRBD1	14	TRBJ1-3	CASKQGASGNTIYF	TGTGCCAGTAAACAGGGGGCCTCTGGAAACACCATATATTTT
-	TRBV4-2	-	16	TRBJ1-2	CASSQAGGGPNYGYTF	TGTGCCAGCAGCCAAGCGGGGGGTGGACCCAACTATGGCTACACCTTC
-	TRBV29-1	-	15	TRBJ2-1	CSVEDPSVRPDEQFF	TGCAGCGTTGAAGATCCAAGCGTACGGCCTGATGAGCAGTTCTTC